This T cell receptor (beta chain) was recorded in a study of cytomegalovirus exposure and HLA in healthy donors. Study-level findings and limits: The study designated fewer than 200 TCR beta chains cytomegalovirus-associated. Reportedly, diagnosis of cytomegalovirus status by the classifier showed high specificity and sensitivity.

PCR involved 60 Vbeta and 13 Jbeta primers. TCRdb's table, derived via immunoSEQ multiplex PCR, lists solely in-frame clones and lacks some. Counted here are roughly 160,000 clones, approximately 80% occurring once; the ten biggest clones make up 8.5% to 10%. Nominally healthy donors provided the samples, though records likely missed some immune exposures. Trimming stripped 5 bases from V and 0 bases from J, with 4 bases between. The CDR3 totals 12 residues. Per germline, CDR1 MGHDK and CDR2 SYGVNS. This clone has a handful of counts. As yet, its antigen is unknown. The specimen was PBMCs. The genes are TRBV25-1 and TRBJ2-5; D is undetermined. The sequence was obtained from a young man in good health and CMV-seropositive. The CDR3 region is CASSSHQETQYF. Written as DNA, the CDR3 is TGTGCCAGCAGTAGCCACCAAGAGACCCAGTACTTC.